This entry features one T cell receptor beta chain sequence. The antigen is undetermined. This sample was included in a study of Graves' ophthalmopathy and Graves' hyperthyroidism. RNA transcripts yielded amplified TCR beta CDR3 regions. The authors performed first-round RT-PCR with HTBI primers and then a second-round multiplex PCR. TCRdb independently ran MiXCR on the multiplex PCR reads; one entry per CDR3 protein. The table lists more than 1,000,000 distinct CDR3 sequences, 35% to 40% of them singletons. The CDR3 sequence is 13 residues long. Per germline, CDR1 SGHTA and CDR2 FQGNSA. V dropped 5 bases and J dropped 7; count of bases not matched to a gene: 7. General observations from the study: Blood also contained most of the expanded thyroid clonotypes above 0.001 frequency.

The V gene is TRBV7-2, the J gene TRBJ1-2; TRBD1 matches at 7 bases. Material: peripheral blood or thyroid tissue (not recorded which). The receptor comes from an adult man with Graves' hyperthyroidism. This CDR3 reads CASSVGTASGYTF. DNA of the CDR3: TGTGCCAGCAGCGTTGGGACAGCCTCTGGCTACACCTTC.